Included here is one T cell receptor (beta chain) sequence, with context. Germline loops: CDR1 SNHLY, CDR2 FYNNEI. V was pared by 8 bases and J by 4 bases, with 3 bases of the junction left unmatched. The CDR3 spans 14 residues. TCRdb's copy holds only in-frame clones and misses some; the assay was immunoSEQ multiplex PCR. The repertoire holds approximately 30,000 clones, with roughly nine tenths as singletons. The data were obtained in a study of T cell changes during pregnancy in multiple sclerosis. The sequence derives from a female donor with multiple sclerosis, enrolled in a pregnancy study. The V call is TRBV2, the J call TRBJ2-6; TRBD1 aligns across 9 bases. Sequencing was performed on CD8+ T cells from peripheral blood mononuclear cells, taken in the third trimester of pregnancy. The CDR3 coding sequence is TGTGCCAGCCGGACAGGGGTCGGGGCCAACGTCCTGACTTTC. The encoded protein is CASRTGVGANVLTF.